Below are 4 T cell receptor beta chains sequenced from a single sample in a study of blood T cell repertoires in COVID-19. Libraries were prepared by immunoSEQ multiplex PCR; TCRdb keeps only in-frame clonotypes and omits some of them. This table holds 95,000 to 150,000 clones, 75% to 90% found once. Sequenced input: peripheral blood. These receptors were collected from a man aged 40-50 years with acute or convalescent COVID-19.

The gene calls are TRBV11-2 and TRBJ1-1; 7 positions match TRBD1. Losses at the gene ends were 5 bases for V and 7 bases for J; bases not matched to a gene: 13. CDR1 and CDR2 from the germline V gene are SGHAT and FQNNGV. There are 15 residues in the CDR3. CDR3 sequence reads: CASSPLGRGVSEAFF. CDR3 nucleotide sequence: TGTGCCAGCAGCCCCCTGGGCAGGGGGGTTAGTGAAGCTTTCTTT.

The chain carries TRBV19 and TRBJ2-7, with a tentative D call TRBD1 (5 bases). V was shortened by 1 base and J by 3 bases, with 13 bases between the two germline ends. Germline CDR1 and CDR2: LNHDA and SQIVND (reference sequence). The CDR3 spans 15 residues. The CDR3 DNA reads TGTGCCAGTAGTATAGGGTGGCAGGGCGACTACGAGCAGTACTTC. This gives the protein CASSIGWQGDYEQYF.

In regard to this clone: At the DNA level, this CDR3 is encoded by other sequences in the same sample as well. The chain is built from TRBV4-2 and TRBJ2-5; 14 bases map to TRBD2. J gave up 2 bases and V 3 bases, and 8 bases lay outside the gene matches. Per germline, CDR1 LGHNA and CDR2 YNFKEQ. The CDR3 extends over 18 amino acids. CDR3 bases: TGTGCCAGCAGCCAGGCCCGGACTAGCGGGGGGCCTCAAGAGACCCAGTACTTC. Protein product: CASSQARTSGGPQETQYF.

The rearrangement links TRBV15 to TRBJ2-7; 11 bases match TRBD2. The CDR3 runs 18 residues. CDR1 is LNHNV, CDR2 YYDKDF, per germline (reference sequence). After removal of 5 bases from V and 1 base from J, the junction contained 13 bases not matched to a gene. This CDR3 is CATSSAGFGTSGSYEQYF. DNA of the CDR3: TGTGCCACCAGCTCAGCGGGTTTCGGGACTAGCGGATCCTACGAGCAGTACTTC. Based on the CDR3 plus reference TRBV15 and TRBJ2-7, the full variable domain is DAMVIQNPRYQVTQFGKPVTLSCSQTLNHNVMYWYQQKSSQAPKLLFHYYDKDFNNEADTPDNFQSRRPNTSFCFLDIRSPGLGDTAMYLCATSSAGFGTSGSYEQYFGPGTRLTVT.